This is a list of T cell receptor beta chains from one sample in a study of early T cells in non-severe SARS-CoV-2 infection. TCRdb reprocessed the 5' RACE reads via MiXCR and lists one record per CDR3 protein. This table holds about 72,000 distinct CDR3 sequences, roughly a tenth found once. Here the sequenced sample was whole blood, taken at baseline. Every receptor here comes from an adult who was a healthcare worker with PCR-confirmed SARS-CoV-2 infection or an uninfected control (not recorded which). Both conserved end residues are part of each CDR3. The order of the fields is V gene, clone size, CDR3 length, D gene, J gene, CDR3 DNA, CDR3 protein. D genes are given only for firm matches. For some rows the clone size is stated as once, few or many, or as a class when expanded; others skip it.

>TRBV19|NA|15|NA|TRBJ2-6
TGTGCCAGTAGTATATCGGAGGGTAGGACCAACGTCCTGACTTTC
CASSISEGRTNVLTF
>TRBV12-3/TRBV12-4|few|16|NA|TRBJ2-5
TGTGCCAGCAGTCCCAAAAACTTGGGGGGCCAAGAGACCCAGTACTTC
CASSPKNLGGQETQYF
>TRBV24-1|NA|17|TRBD2|TRBJ2-1
TGTGCCACCAGTGACCCTGGACTAGCGGGGGGCCGCAATGAGCAGTTCTTC
CATSDPGLAGGRNEQFF
>TRBV4-1|few|18|TRBD1|TRBJ1-4
TGCGCCAGCAGCCAACCAGGAGCCCGGGACAGGTCAGACGAAAAACTGTTTTTT
CASSQPGARDRSDEKLFF
>TRBV15|NA|12|NA|TRBJ1-1
TGTGCCACCAGCAGAGGAGGGACTGAAGCTTTCTTT
CATSRGGTEAFF
>TRBV4-3|few|16|TRBD1|TRBJ2-1
TGCGCCAGCAGCCAAGGTTTACAGGGGGGCCACAATGAGCAGCTCTTC
CASSQGLQGGHNEQLF
>TRBV11-2|many|17|TRBD1|TRBJ2-5
TGTGCCAGCAGCTTAGGAGGCCGGACAGGGGGCACTGAGACCCAGTACTTC
CASSLGGRTGGTETQYF
>TRBV20-1|few|16|NA|TRBJ2-5
TGCAGTGCTAGGGACCGGCTAGCTATGTACCAAGAGACCCAGTACTTC
CSARDRLAMYQETQYF
>TRBV2|NA|15|NA|TRBJ1-4
TGTGCCAGCAAAGCACAGGGTGCAACTAATGAAAAACTGTTTTTT
CASKAQGATNEKLFF
>TRBV7-8|NA|15|NA|TRBJ2-3
TGTGCCAGCAGCTCTCGGACGGGGGGCACAGATACGCAGTATTTT
CASSSRTGGTDTQYF
>TRBV20-1|NA|14|NA|TRBJ1-1
TGCAGTGCTATAGCCCGGGGGGCGAACACTGAAGCTTTCTTT
CSAIARGANTEAFF
>TRBV6-5|many|14|NA|TRBJ1-1
TGTGCCAGCAGTTACACAGCAATGAACACTGAAGCTTTCTTT
CASSYTAMNTEAFF
>TRBV20-1|NA|14|NA|TRBJ2-3
TGCAGTGCTAGCAGCGGGCTAAGGGGAGATACGCAGTATTTT
CSASSGLRGDTQYF
>TRBV4-1|many|17|NA|TRBJ2-5
TGCGCCAGCAGCCAAGGTCAGGGACCCTTGTACCAAGAGACCCAGTACTTC
CASSQGQGPLYQETQYF
>TRBV6-1|few|13|NA|TRBJ1-1
TGTGCCAGCAGTCGACAGAGGAACACTGAAGCTTTCTTT
CASSRQRNTEAFF
>TRBV4-3|few|13|TRBD1|TRBJ2-7
TGCGCCAGCAGCCCCCGACAGGGTGGCGAGCAGTACTTC
CASSPRQGGEQYF
>TRBV3-1|few|15|NA|TRBJ2-7
TGTGCCAGCAGCCAAGGGTGGGACAACTCCTACGAGCAGTACTTC
CASSQGWDNSYEQYF
>TRBV2|many|14|NA|TRBJ2-7
TGTGCCAGCACGCGGGGGACAGAGTTCTACGAGCAGTACTTC
CASTRGTEFYEQYF
>TRBV15|NA|14|TRBD2|TRBJ2-7
TGTGCCACCAGCAGGGGGACTAGCTGGGGCGAGCAGTACTTC
CATSRGTSWGEQYF
>TRBV2|many|14|NA|TRBJ2-6
TGTGCCAGCAGCGAGGGGGCTGGGGCCAACGTCCTGACTTTC
CASSEGAGANVLTF
>TRBV2|NA|14|NA|TRBJ2-7
TGTGCCAGCAGTGAAGAGGCGGGGCCCTACGAGCAGTACTTC
CASSEEAGPYEQYF
>TRBV29-1|NA|16|TRBD1|TRBJ2-5
TGCAGCGTTGAAGATTGGGGGACAGGGGGCCAAGAGACCCAGTACTTC
CSVEDWGTGGQETQYF
>TRBV5-4|few|15|TRBD2|TRBJ2-2
TGTGCCAGCAGCTCCCCCGGGGGGGGCGCCGGGGAGCTGTTTTTT
CASSSPGGGAGELFF
>TRBV25-1|few|14|TRBD1|TRBJ1-2
TGTGCCAGCACAAGGACAGGGGTTAACTATGGCTACACCTTC
CASTRTGVNYGYTF
>TRBV20-1|NA|13|TRBD2|TRBJ2-7
TGCAGTGCTTCAGCGGGGGGGCTCGACGAGCAGTACTTC
CSASAGGLDEQYF
>TRBV7-9|many|14|NA|TRBJ2-1
TGTGCCAGCAGCTTAGGACAGGTCGGGGATGAGCAGTTCTTC
CASSLGQVGDEQFF
>TRBV27|NA|14|NA|TRBJ1-2
TGTGCCAGCAGTTTTCAGTGGGGGGACTATGGCTACACCTTC
CASSFQWGDYGYTF
>TRBV7-2|many|15|NA|TRBJ1-1
TGTGCCAGCAGCTTAGCTCCGTACGGGGGCACTGAAGCTTTCTTT
CASSLAPYGGTEAFF
>TRBV5-4|NA|15|TRBD1|TRBJ1-6
TGTGCCAGCAGCACTCGGACAGGGGTGGGTTCACCCCTCCACTTT
CASSTRTGVGSPLHF
>TRBV4-3|NA|15|TRBD1|TRBJ2-1
TGCGCCAGCAGCCTCCAGGGACAGGGGAACAATGAGCAGTTCTTC
CASSLQGQGNNEQFF
>TRBV20-1|NA|13|NA|TRBJ2-1
TGCAGTGCCAATGGGCGAACCTACAATGAGCAGTTCTTC
CSANGRTYNEQFF
>TRBV27|NA|15|TRBD1|TRBJ2-7
TGTGCCAGCGCTTGGTTCGGGCAGGGGGCCTACGAGCAGTACTTC
CASAWFGQGAYEQYF
>TRBV6-2/TRBV6-3|few|14|NA|TRBJ1-1
TGTGCCAGCAGTTTAACAGGGCGAGACACTGAAGCTTTCTTT
CASSLTGRDTEAFF
>TRBV4-3|NA|14|TRBD1|TRBJ2-7
TGCGCCAGCAGCCGATCCGGGACAGGCTACGAGCAGTACTTC
CASSRSGTGYEQYF
>TRBV5-1|NA|14|NA|TRBJ2-1
TGCGCCAGCAGCTTGGATGGGGCCTACAATGAGCAGTTCTTC
CASSLDGAYNEQFF
>TRBV7-8|NA|19|TRBD1|TRBJ2-4
TGTGCCAGCAGCTTAGGACAGGGGACGTACTCCCTAGCCAAAAACATTCAGTACTTC
CASSLGQGTYSLAKNIQYF
>TRBV28|NA|12|NA|TRBJ1-1
TGTGCCAGCAGTCTGGACAGATCTGAAGCTTTCTTT
CASSLDRSEAFF
>TRBV12-3/TRBV12-4|NA|15|NA|TRBJ1-1
TGTGCCAGCAGCCCCCCGGGCCTTAGGGACACTGAAGCTTTCTTT
CASSPPGLRDTEAFF
>TRBV18|NA|15|TRBD1|TRBJ1-6
TGTGCCAGCTCACCTGGAGGGGGCGAATATTCACCCCTCCACTTT
CASSPGGGEYSPLHF
>TRBV7-9|many|16|TRBD1|TRBJ1-2
TGTGCCAGCAGCTCGGTTAAACAGGGGCCGGCCTATGGCTACACCTTC
CASSSVKQGPAYGYTF
>TRBV4-2|many|15|NA|TRBJ1-2
TGTGCCAGCAGCCAAGATAGGCGAGGGAACTATGGCTACACCTTC
CASSQDRRGNYGYTF
>TRBV5-6|many|13|TRBD1|TRBJ2-5
TGTGCCAGCAGCAGACAGGGGGGAGAGACCCAGTACTTC
CASSRQGGETQYF
>TRBV4-3|NA|15|TRBD2|TRBJ2-3
TGCGCCAGCAGCCAAGGGGTAGCGGGGGTGGATACGCAGTATTTT
CASSQGVAGVDTQYF
>TRBV13|many|14|TRBD1|TRBJ2-7
TGTGCCAGCAGCCTCAGACAGGGGGCAAACGAGCAGTACTTC
CASSLRQGANEQYF
>TRBV25-1|NA|14|NA|TRBJ1-1
TGTGCCAGCAGTGAGACAGGAGTGAACACTGAAGCTTTCTTT
CASSETGVNTEAFF
>TRBV4-3|many|14|NA|TRBJ1-1
TGCGCCAGCAGCCAAGCATGGATGAACACTGAAGCTTTCTTT
CASSQAWMNTEAFF